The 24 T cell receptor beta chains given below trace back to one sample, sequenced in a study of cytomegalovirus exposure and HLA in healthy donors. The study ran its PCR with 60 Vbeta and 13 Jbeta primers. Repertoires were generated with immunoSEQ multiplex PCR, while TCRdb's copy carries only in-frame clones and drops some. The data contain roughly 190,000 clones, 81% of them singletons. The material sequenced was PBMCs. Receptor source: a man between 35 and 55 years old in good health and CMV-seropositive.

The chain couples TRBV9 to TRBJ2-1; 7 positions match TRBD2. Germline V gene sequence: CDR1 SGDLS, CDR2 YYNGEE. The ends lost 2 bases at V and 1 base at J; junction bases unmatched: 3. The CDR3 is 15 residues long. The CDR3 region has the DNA TGTGCCAGCAGCGTGGGGCGGGAGTCCTACAATGAGCAGTTCTTC. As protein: CASSVGRESYNEQFF.

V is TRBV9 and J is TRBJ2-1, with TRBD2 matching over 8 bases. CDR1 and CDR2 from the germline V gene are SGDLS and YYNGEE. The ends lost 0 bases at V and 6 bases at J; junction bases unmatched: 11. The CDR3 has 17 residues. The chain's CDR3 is CASSVGGVGSGINEQFF. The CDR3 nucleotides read TGTGCCAGCAGCGTAGGAGGGGTGGGTAGCGGGATCAATGAGCAGTTCTTC.

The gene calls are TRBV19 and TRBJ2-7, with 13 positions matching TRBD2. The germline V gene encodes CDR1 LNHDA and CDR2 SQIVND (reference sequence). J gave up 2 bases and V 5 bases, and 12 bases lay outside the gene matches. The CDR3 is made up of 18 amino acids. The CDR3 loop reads CASSVSGTSGTFPYEQYF. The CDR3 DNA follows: TGTGCCAGTAGTGTTTCCGGGACTAGCGGGACCTTCCCCTACGAGCAGTACTTC. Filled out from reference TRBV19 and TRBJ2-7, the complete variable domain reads DGGITQSPKYLFRKEGQNVTLSCEQNLNHDAMYWYRQDPGQGLRLIYYSQIVNDFQKGDIAEGYSVSREKKESFPLTVTSAQKNPTAFYLCASSVSGTSGTFPYEQYFGPGTRLTVT.

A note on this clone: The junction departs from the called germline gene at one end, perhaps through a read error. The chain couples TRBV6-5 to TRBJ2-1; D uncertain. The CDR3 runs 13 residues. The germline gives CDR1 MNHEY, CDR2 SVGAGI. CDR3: CASSYSSHNEQFF. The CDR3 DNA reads TGTGCCAGCAGTTACTCCTCCCACAATGAGCAGTTCTTC.

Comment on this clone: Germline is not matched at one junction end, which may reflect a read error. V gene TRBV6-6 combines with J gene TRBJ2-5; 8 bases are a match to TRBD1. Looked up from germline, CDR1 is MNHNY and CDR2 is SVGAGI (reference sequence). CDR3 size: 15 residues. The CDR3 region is CAISDQGQGQETQYF. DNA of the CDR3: TGTGCCATCAGTGACCAAGGACAGGGCCAAGAGACCCAGTACTTC.

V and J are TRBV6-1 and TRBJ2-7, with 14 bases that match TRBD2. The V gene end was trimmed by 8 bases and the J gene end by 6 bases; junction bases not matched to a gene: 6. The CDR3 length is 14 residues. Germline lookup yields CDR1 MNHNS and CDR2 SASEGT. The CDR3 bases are TGTGCCAGCTCCGGACTAGCGGGGGGCGGCGAGCAGTACTTC. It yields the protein CASSGLAGGGEQYF.

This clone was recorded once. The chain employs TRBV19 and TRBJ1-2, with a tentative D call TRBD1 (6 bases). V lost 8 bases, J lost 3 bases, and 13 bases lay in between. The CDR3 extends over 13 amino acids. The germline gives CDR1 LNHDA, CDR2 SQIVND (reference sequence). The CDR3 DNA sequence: TGTGCCAGTCGCCGGGACACCCACTATGGCTACACCTTC. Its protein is CASRRDTHYGYTF. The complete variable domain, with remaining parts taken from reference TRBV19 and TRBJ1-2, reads DGGITQSPKYLFRKEGQNVTLSCEQNLNHDAMYWYRQDPGQGLRLIYYSQIVNDFQKGDIAEGYSVSREKKESFPLTVTSAQKNPTAFYLCASRRDTHYGYTFGSGTRLTVV.

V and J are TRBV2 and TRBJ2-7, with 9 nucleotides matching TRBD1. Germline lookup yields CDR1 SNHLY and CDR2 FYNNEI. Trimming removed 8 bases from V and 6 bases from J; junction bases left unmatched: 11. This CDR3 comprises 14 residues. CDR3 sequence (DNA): TGTGCCAGCTCCCTCGGACAGGGGTCGGGCGAGCAGTACTTC. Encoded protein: CASSLGQGSGEQYF.

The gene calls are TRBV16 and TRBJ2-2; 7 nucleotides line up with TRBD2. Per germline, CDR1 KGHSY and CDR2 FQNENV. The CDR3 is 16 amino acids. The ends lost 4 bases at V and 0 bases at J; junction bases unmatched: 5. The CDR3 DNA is TGTGCCAGCAGCCCTACGGGGGGAACGAACACCGGGGAGCTGTTTTTT. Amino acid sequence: CASSPTGGTNTGELFF. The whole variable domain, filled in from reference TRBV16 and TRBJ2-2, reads GEEVAQTPKHLVRGEGQKAKLYCAPIKGHSYVFWYQQVLKNEFKFLISFQNENVFDETGMPKERFSAKCLPNSPCSLEIQATKLEDSAVYFCASSPTGGTNTGELFFGEGSRLTVL.

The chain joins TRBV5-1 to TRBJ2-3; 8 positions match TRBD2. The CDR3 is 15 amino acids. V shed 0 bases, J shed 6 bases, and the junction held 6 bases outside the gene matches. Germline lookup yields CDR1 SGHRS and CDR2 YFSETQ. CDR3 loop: CASSLAGLASDTQYF. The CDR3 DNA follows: TGCGCCAGCAGCTTGGCCGGACTAGCTTCTGATACGCAGTATTTT.

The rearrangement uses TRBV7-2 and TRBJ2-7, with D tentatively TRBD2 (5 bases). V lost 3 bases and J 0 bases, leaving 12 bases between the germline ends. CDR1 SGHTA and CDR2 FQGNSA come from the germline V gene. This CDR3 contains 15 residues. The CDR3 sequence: CASSLNSASSYEQYF. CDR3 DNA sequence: TGTGCCAGCAGCTTGAATAGCGCCAGCTCCTACGAGCAGTACTTC.

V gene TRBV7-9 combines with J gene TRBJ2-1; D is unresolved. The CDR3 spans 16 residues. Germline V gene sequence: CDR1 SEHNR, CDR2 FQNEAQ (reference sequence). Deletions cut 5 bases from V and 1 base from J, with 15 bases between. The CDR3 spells CASSRRRLTSYNEQFF. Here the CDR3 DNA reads TGTGCCAGCAGCAGGCGCCGACTTACATCCTACAATGAGCAGTTCTTC.

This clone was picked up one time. The CDR3 reads CATSPGQGPYEQYF. CDR3 sequence (DNA): TGTGCCACCAGCCCGGGACAGGGCCCCTACGAGCAGTACTTC. The V and J genes are TRBV15 and TRBJ2-7, with 9 positions matching TRBD1. The V and J ends lost 5 bases and 2 bases, in that order; junction bases with no gene match: 4. CDR3 length: 14 residues. CDR1 is LNHNV and CDR2 is YYDKDF in the germline V gene (reference sequence).

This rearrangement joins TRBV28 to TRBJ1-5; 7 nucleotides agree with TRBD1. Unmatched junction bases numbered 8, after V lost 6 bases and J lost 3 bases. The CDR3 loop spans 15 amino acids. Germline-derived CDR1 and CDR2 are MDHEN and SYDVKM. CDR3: CASRGTGVINQPQHF. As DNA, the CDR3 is TGTGCCAGCAGGGGCACAGGGGTCATCAATCAGCCCCAGCATTTT.

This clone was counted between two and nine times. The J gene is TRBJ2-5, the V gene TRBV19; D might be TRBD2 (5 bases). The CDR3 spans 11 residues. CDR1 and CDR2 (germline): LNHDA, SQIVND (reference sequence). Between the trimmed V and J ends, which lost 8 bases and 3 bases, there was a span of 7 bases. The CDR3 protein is CASGGKETQYF. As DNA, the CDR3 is TGTGCCAGTGGAGGAAAAGAGACCCAGTACTTC.

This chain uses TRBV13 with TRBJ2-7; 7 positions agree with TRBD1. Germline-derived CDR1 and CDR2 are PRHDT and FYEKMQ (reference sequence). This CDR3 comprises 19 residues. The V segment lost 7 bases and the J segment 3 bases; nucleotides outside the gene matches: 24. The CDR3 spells CASTRQGAGGVGSDYEQYF. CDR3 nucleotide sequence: TGTGCCAGCACCCGACAAGGGGCAGGGGGTGTTGGCTCTGACTACGAGCAGTACTTC.

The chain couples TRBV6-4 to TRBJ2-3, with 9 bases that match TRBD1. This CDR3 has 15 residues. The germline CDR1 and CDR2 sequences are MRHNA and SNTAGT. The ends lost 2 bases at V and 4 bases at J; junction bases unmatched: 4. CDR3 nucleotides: TGTGCCAGCAGTGACGGACAGGGGCGGGCAGATACGCAGTATTTT. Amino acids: CASSDGQGRADTQYF.

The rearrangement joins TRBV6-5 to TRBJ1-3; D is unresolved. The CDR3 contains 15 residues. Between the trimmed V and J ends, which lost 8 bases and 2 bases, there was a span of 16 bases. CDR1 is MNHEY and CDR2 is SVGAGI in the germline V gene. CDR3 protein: CASGVGDATGNTIYF. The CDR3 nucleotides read TGTGCCAGCGGTGTGGGAGACGCGACTGGAAACACCATATATTTT.

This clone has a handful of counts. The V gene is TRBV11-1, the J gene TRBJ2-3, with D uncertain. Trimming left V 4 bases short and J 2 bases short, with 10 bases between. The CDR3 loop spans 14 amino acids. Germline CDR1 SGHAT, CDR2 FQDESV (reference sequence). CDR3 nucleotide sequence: TGTGCCAGCAGCTATCAGGTCCCCACAGATACGCAGTATTTT. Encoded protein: CASSYQVPTDTQYF.

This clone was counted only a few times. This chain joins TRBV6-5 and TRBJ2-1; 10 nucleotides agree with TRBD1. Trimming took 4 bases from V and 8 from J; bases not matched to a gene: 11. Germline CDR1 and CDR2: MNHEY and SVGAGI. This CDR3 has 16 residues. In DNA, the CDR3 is TGTGCCAGCAGTTGGACGGGACAGGGGAGGGTCCATGAGCAGTTCTTC. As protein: CASSWTGQGRVHEQFF.

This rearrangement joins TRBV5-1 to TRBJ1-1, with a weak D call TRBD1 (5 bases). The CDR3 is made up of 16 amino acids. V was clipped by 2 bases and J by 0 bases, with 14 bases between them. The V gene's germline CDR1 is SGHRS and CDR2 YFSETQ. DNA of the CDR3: TGCGCCAGCAGCTTCGCCTACAGGCCGATGAACACTGAAGCTTTCTTT. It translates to CASSFAYRPMNTEAFF.

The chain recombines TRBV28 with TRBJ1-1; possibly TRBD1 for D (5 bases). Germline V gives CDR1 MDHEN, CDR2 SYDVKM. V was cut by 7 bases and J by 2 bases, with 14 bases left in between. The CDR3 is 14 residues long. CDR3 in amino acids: CASTTPGPNTEAFF. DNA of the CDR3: TGTGCCAGCACTACCCCAGGGCCAAACACTGAAGCTTTCTTT.

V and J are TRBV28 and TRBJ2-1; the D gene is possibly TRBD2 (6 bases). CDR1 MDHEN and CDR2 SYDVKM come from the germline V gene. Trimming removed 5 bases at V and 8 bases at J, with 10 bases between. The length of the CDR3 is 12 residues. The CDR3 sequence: CASSTGVYEQFF. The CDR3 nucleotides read TGTGCCAGCAGTACGGGGGTCTATGAGCAGTTCTTC. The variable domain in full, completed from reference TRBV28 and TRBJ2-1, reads DVKVTQSSRYLVKRTGEKVFLECVQDMDHENMFWYRQDPGLGLRLIYFSYDVKMKEKGDIPEGYSVSREKKERFSLILESASTNQTSMYLCASSTGVYEQFFGPGTRLTVL.

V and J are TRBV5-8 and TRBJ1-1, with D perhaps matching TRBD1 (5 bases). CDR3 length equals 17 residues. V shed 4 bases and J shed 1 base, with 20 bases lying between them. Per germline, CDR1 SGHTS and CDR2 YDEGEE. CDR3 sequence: CASSTLGGRVRNTEAFF. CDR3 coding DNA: TGTGCCAGCAGCACGCTTGGGGGGAGGGTAAGGAACACTGAAGCTTTCTTT.